Described below is a single TCR beta chain sequence and its context. Its specificity is not known. The protocol was immunoSEQ multiplex PCR, while the TCRdb copy is restricted to in-frame clones and leaves out a portion. The sample comprises hundreds of thousands of clones, 85% to 95% of which are singletons, and roughly 1% rests with the top ten. This sample was taken from a study of T cell responses to AZD1222 COVID-19 vaccine. Notes on the study in general: It should be noted that donors were predominantly white British and more often female, and clonal diversity was possibly underestimated. Increased Spike-specific TCR breadth and depth were observed after two AZD1222 doses.

This receptor was obtained from an adult in good health. The material was peripheral blood, obtained on day 0 of MenACWY control vaccination.

Here the CDR3 reads CASSFAGTQNTGELFF. The CDR3 coding sequence is TGTGCCAGCAGCTTTGCCGGGACACAGAACACCGGGGAGCTGTTTTTT. The V gene is TRBV7-9, the J gene TRBJ2-2, with D maybe TRBD1 (6 bases). Germline values: CDR1 SEHNR, CDR2 FQNEAQ (reference sequence). The CDR3 has 16 residues. V dropped 3 bases and J dropped 1 base, with 12 bases sitting between them.